This T cell receptor (beta chain) was sequenced in a study of OX40 agonist ivuxolimab in advanced cancers. This table comes from immunoSEQ multiplex PCR, and its TCRdb copy is limited to in-frame clones, with some not included. The sample lists tens of thousands of clones, 88% occurring once. The ends were cut back, 10 bases at V and 3 bases at J, with 13 bases in the middle. Germline V gene lookup returns CDR1 LNHDA and CDR2 SQIVND (reference sequence). The length of the CDR3 is 13 residues. This clone has a handful of counts. This clonotype was obtained from an adult with an advanced solid tumor such as melanoma, head and neck, liver or kidney cancer. The specimen was CD4+ or CD8+ T cells sorted from blood, collected in a trial of the OX40 agonist ivuxolimab. The V and J genes are TRBV19 and TRBJ1-5; D is unresolved. The CDR3 nucleotides are TGTGCCACCCAAACGGGTACCAATCAGCCCCAGCATTTT. The encoded protein is CATQTGTNQPQHF.